This T cell receptor (beta chain) was identified in a study of blood T cell repertoires in COVID-19. Sequenced by immunoSEQ multiplex PCR; TCRdb stores in-frame clones only, minus some. The sample records about 300,000 clones, under 90% being singletons. The CDR3 runs 18 residues. Looked up from germline, CDR1 is SGHRS and CDR2 is YFSETQ. After removal of 4 bases from V and 2 bases from J, the junction contained 15 bases not matched to a gene. The rearrangement uses TRBV5-1 and TRBJ2-3; 8 bases match TRBD2. This TCR was recovered from a woman aged 25-40 years with COVID-19, enrolled during active disease. Sequenced material: peripheral blood. The CDR3 here is CASSPSGLDVVVTDTQYF. The CDR3 DNA follows: TGCGCCAGCAGCCCGTCGGGACTAGACGTTGTGGTCACAGATACGCAGTATTTT.